Below, one TCR beta chain is given with its context. The entry originates in a study of shared clonotypes between healthy human individuals. Study background: Used for every donor were three CD4 naive, three CD4 memory, two CD8 naive and one CD8 memory plate.

Donors were healthy HIV-negative adults without recently reported acute infections or vaccinations. CDR3 length equals 19 residues. CDR1 and CDR2 (germline): LNHDA, SQIVND (reference sequence). V dropped 3 bases and J dropped 4 bases, with 28 bases sitting between them. An even split of each subset's genomic DNA across several immunoSEQ plates was performed. Method: immunoSEQ multiplex PCR; TCRdb's copy keeps in-frame clones and lacks some. The sample records about 1.5 million clones, roughly 98% being singletons. The chain joins TRBV19 to TRBJ2-7, with TRBD1 as a possible D gene (6 bases). The TCR sequence derives from a man between 25 and 39 years old in good health. Sample: naive CD4+ T cells sorted from blood. The subset is: CD45RA+ positively selected. The CDR3 DNA reads as TGTGCCAGTAGTATTAGGGCGACAGGAGCTAACCCAGATTTTTACGAGCAGTACTTC. Translation: CASSIRATGANPDFYEQYF.